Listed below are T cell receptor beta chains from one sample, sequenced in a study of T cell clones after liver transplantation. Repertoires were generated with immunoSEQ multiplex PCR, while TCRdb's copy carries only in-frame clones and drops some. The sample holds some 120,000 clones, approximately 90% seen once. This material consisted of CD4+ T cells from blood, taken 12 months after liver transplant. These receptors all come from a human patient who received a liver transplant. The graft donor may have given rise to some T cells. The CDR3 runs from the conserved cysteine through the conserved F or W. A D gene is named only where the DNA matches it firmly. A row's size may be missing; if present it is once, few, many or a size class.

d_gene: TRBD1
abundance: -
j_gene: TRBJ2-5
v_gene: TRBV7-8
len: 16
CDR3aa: CASSTRTGRNQETQYF
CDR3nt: TGTGCCAGCAGCACACGGACAGGGCGAAACCAAGAGACCCAGTACTTC

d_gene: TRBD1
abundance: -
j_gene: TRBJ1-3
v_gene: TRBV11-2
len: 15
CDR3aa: CASSSTGAPGNTIYF
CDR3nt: TGTGCCAGCAGCTCGACAGGGGCCCCTGGAAACACCATATATTTT

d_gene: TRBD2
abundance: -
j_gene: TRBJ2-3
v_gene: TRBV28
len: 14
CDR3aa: CASSRGLARDTQYF
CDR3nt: TGTGCCAGTAGCCGCGGACTAGCGAGAGATACGCAGTATTTT

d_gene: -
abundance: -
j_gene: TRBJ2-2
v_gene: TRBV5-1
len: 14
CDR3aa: CASRDNANTGELFF
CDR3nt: TGCGCCAGCAGGGACAATGCGAACACCGGGGAGCTGTTTTTT

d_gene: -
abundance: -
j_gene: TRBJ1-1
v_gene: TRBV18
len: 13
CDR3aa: CASSPPVNTEAFF
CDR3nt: TGTGCCAGCTCACCACCGGTGAACACTGAAGCTTTCTTT

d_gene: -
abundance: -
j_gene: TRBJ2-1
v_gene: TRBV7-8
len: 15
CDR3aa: CASGARAPIGNEQFF
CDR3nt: TGTGCCAGCGGGGCGCGGGCCCCGATTGGGAATGAGCAGTTCTTC

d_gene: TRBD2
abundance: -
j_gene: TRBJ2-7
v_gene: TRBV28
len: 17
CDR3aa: CASRRGSSGRWPYEQYF
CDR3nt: TGTGCCAGCAGGCGTGGGAGTAGCGGGAGATGGCCCTACGAGCAGTACTTC

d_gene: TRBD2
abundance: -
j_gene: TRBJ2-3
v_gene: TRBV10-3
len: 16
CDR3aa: CAISEGSGGRTDTQYF
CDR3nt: TGTGCCATCAGTGAGGGCAGCGGGGGCCGCACAGATACGCAGTATTTT

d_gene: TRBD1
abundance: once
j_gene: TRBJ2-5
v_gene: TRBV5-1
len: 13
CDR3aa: CASGPGGSRTQYF
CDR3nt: TGCGCCAGCGGCCCAGGGGGTTCAAGGACCCAGTACTTC

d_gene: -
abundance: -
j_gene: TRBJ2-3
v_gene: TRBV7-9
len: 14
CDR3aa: CASSLSLGQGSQYF
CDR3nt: TGTGCCAGCAGCTTATCCCTGGGGCAGGGGTCGCAGTATTTT

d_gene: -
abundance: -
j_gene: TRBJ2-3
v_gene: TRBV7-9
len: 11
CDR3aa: CASSLVDTQYF
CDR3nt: TGTGCCAGCAGCTTAGTAGATACGCAGTATTTT

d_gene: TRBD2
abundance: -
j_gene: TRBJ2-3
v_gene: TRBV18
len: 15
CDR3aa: CASSPLIAGGDTQYF
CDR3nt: TGTGCCAGCTCACCGTTAATAGCGGGCGGAGATACGCAGTATTTT

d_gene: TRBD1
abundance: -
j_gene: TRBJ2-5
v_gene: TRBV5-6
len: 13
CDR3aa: CASSLGQGETQYF
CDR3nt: TGTGCCAGCAGCTTGGGACAGGGAGAGACCCAGTACTTC

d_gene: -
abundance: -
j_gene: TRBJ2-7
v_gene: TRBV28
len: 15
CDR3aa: CASSSRDRASYEQYF
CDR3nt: TGTGCCAGCAGTTCCCGGGACCGAGCCTCCTACGAGCAGTACTTC

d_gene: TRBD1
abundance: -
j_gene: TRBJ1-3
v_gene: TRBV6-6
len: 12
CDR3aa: CAIRTGDGTIYF
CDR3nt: TGTGCCATACGGACAGGGGACGGCACCATATATTTT

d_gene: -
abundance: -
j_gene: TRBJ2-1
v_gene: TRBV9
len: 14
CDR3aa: CASSVEDLSGEQFF
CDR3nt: TGTGCCAGCAGCGTAGAGGATCTCTCGGGTGAGCAGTTCTTC

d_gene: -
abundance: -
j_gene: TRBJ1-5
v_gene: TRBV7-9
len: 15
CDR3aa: CASSFGQQGNQPQHF
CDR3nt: TGTGCCAGCAGTTTCGGGCAACAGGGCAATCAGCCCCAGCATTTT

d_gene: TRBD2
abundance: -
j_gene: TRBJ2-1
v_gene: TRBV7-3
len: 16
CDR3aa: CASSLGVAGPYNEQFF
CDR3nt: TGTGCCAGCAGCTTAGGGGTAGCGGGTCCCTACAATGAGCAGTTCTTC

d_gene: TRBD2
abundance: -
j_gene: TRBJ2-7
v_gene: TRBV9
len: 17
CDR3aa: CASSVARLADFTYEQYF
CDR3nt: TGTGCCAGCAGCGTAGCCCGACTAGCGGATTTTACCTACGAGCAGTACTTC

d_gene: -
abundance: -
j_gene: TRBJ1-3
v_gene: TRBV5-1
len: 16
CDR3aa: CASSLDLVRSGNTIYF
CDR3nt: TGCGCCAGCAGCTTGGATCTGGTCAGGTCAGGAAACACCATATATTTT

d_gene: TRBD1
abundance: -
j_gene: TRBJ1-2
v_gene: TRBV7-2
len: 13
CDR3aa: CASRQGASRGYTF
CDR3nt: TGTGCCAGCAGACAGGGGGCGAGTAGGGGCTACACCTTC

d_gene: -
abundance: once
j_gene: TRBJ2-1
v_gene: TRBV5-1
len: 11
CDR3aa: CASSLYNEQFF
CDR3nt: TGCGCCAGCAGCCTCTACAATGAGCAGTTCTTC

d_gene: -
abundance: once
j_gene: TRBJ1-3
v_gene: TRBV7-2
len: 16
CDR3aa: CASSLVRAVSGNTIYF
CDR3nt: TGTGCCAGCAGCTTAGTCCGTGCAGTCTCTGGAAACACCATATATTTT

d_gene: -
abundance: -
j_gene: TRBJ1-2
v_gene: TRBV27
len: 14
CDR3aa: CASSSVGREYGYTF
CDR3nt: TGTGCCAGCAGTTCAGTGGGGCGAGAATATGGCTACACCTTC

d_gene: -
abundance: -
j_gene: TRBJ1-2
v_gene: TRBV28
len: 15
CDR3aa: CASSQIGGADYGYTF
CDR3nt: TGTGCCAGCAGCCAGATCGGGGGCGCCGACTATGGCTACACCTTC

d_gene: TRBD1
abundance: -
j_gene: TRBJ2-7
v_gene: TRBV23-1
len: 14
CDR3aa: CASTPSDRAQEQYF
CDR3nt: TGCGCCAGCACCCCGTCGGACAGGGCCCAAGAGCAGTACTTC

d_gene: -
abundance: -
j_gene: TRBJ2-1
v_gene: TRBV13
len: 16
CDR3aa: CASRKELGSSYNEQFF
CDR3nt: TGTGCCAGCAGGAAAGAACTAGGGAGCTCCTACAATGAGCAGTTCTTC